Shown below are 31 T cell receptor beta chains from a single sample sequenced in a study of blood T cell repertoires in COVID-19. Clones were sequenced by immunoSEQ multiplex PCR, and TCRdb holds only the in-frame ones, with some missing. The sample lists about 250,000 clones; 80% to 85% were seen once. Input material: peripheral blood. Receptors originate from a man between 50 and 59 years old with active or convalescent COVID-19.

V and J are TRBV19 and TRBJ1-1, with 7 bases identical to TRBD1. Germline CDR1 is LNHDA and CDR2 is SQIVND (reference sequence). Germline trimming cut 6 bases from V and 6 bases from J; bases unmatched to any gene: 10. CDR3 length equals 14 residues. This CDR3 reads CASRITGAEAEAFF. In DNA, the CDR3 is TGTGCCAGTAGGATTACAGGGGCGGAGGCTGAAGCTTTCTTT.

V is TRBV19 and J is TRBJ1-3; the D gene is possibly TRBD1 (5 bases). Trimming pared 5 bases from V and 2 bases from J, leaving 10 bases between. Germline V gene sequence: CDR1 LNHDA, CDR2 SQIVND (reference sequence). The CDR3 extends over 14 amino acids. The CDR3 loop reads CASSVPGAGNTIYF. CDR3 coding DNA: TGTGCCAGTAGTGTCCCGGGGGCTGGAAACACCATATATTTT.

The chain joins TRBV11-2 to TRBJ1-2; perhaps TRBD1 as D (6 bases). Germline V gene data show CDR1 as SGHAT and CDR2 as FQNNGV. The CDR3 runs 15 residues. Trimming stripped 5 bases from V and 1 base from J, with 14 bases between. The CDR3 loop reads CASSPLGGINYGYTF. In DNA, the CDR3 is TGTGCCAGCAGCCCGTTAGGGGGTATTAACTATGGCTACACCTTC. Based on the CDR3 plus reference TRBV11-2 and TRBJ1-2, the full variable domain is EAGVAQSPRYKIIEKRQSVAFWCNPISGHATLYWYQQILGQGPKLLIQFQNNGVVDDSQLPKDRFSAERLKGVDSTLKIQPAKLEDSAVYLCASSPLGGINYGYTFGSGTRLTVV.

V usage is TRBV10-1 and J usage is TRBJ1-2; TRBD1 agrees at 8 bases. With V trimmed by 4 bases and J by 3 bases, 7 bases remained unmatched. This CDR3 contains 15 residues. Germline CDR1 and CDR2: WNHNN and SYGVQD (reference sequence). Here the CDR3 reads CASSGPPGGDYGYTF. In DNA form, the CDR3 reads TGCGCCAGCAGTGGCCCCCCAGGGGGCGACTATGGCTACACCTTC.

J is TRBJ2-1 and V is TRBV4-3; the D gene is possibly TRBD1 (6 bases). The CDR3 loop spans 15 amino acids. Germline CDR1 LGHNA, CDR2 YSLEER. V was clipped by 4 bases and J by 0 bases, with 10 bases between them. CDR3 loop: CASSPQGNSYNEQFF. The DNA of the CDR3 is TGCGCCAGCAGCCCACAGGGAAACTCCTACAATGAGCAGTTCTTC.

The chain joins TRBV28 to TRBJ1-1; TRBD1 matches at 7 bases. Germline V gene sequence: CDR1 MDHEN, CDR2 SYDVKM. With 6 bases clipped from V and 0 bases from J, the junction kept 4 bases outside the gene matches. The CDR3 contains 14 residues. CDR3 in amino acids: CASRPGTVNTEAFF. The CDR3 DNA sequence: TGTGCCAGCAGGCCAGGGACAGTGAACACTGAAGCTTTCTTT.

This rearrangement joins TRBV7-2 to TRBJ2-3; a possible D gene is TRBD1 (5 bases). The CDR3 has 14 residues. V was trimmed by 8 bases and J by 1 base, leaving 13 bases between them. Per germline, CDR1 SGHTA and CDR2 FQGNSA. The CDR3, as DNA: TGTGCCAGCTCAGTTGGGGCGGGCACAGATACGCAGTATTTT. As protein: CASSVGAGTDTQYF.

V and J are TRBV19 and TRBJ1-1; D is ambiguous. The CDR3 is 11 residues long. The germline V gene has CDR1 LNHDA and CDR2 SQIVND (reference sequence). The ends were cut back, 8 bases at V and 4 bases at J, with 8 bases in the middle. CDR3 nucleotide sequence: TGTGCCAGTCATAGTTTCACTGAAGCTTTCTTT. Its translation is CASHSFTEAFF.

This sequence joins TRBV5-1 and TRBJ2-3; D may be TRBD2 (6 bases). The CDR3 loop spans 17 amino acids. With 0 bases removed from V and 2 bases from J, the gap between germline ends came to 16 bases. The germline CDR1 and CDR2 sequences are SGHRS and YFSETQ. The CDR3 loop is CASSLGASGTLTDTQYF. The CDR3 nucleotides are TGCGCCAGCAGCTTGGGGGCCTCCGGGACTCTCACAGATACGCAGTATTTT.

This clone has only a few counts. For the CDR3, the DNA is TGTGCCAGCAGCTTAGGTTATCAGGGAAACACCATATATTTT. Translation: CASSLGYQGNTIYF. V usage is TRBV7-2 and J usage is TRBJ1-3; D uncertain. The germline V and J ends were trimmed by 1 base and 4 bases, with 8 bases remaining between them. The CDR3 sequence is 14 residues long. Germline V gene data show CDR1 as SGHTA and CDR2 as FQGNSA.

This clone was found once. The chain recombines TRBV21-1 with TRBJ1-3; the table's D call TRBD1 went unverified against the DNA. TRBV21-1 is assigned pseudogene status. CDR3 size: 16 residues. The CDR3 here is CASSKIQHPSGNTIYF. CDR3 nucleotides: TGTGCCAGCAGCAAAATCCAACACCCCTCTGGAAACACCATATATTTT.

V usage is TRBV7-3 and J usage is TRBJ2-3, with D possibly being TRBD2 (5 bases). Germline V gene lookup returns CDR1 SGHTA and CDR2 FQGTGA. Trimming took 2 bases from V and 2 from J, leaving 11 bases between them. The CDR3 extends over 15 amino acids. The CDR3 DNA sequence: TGTGCCAGCAGCTTAGAAGGGAGTTCCACAGATACGCAGTATTTT. This encodes CASSLEGSSTDTQYF. The variable domain in full, completed from reference TRBV7-3 and TRBJ2-3, reads GAGVSQTPSNKVTEKGKYVELRCDPISGHTALYWYRQSLGQGPEFLIYFQGTGAADDSGLPNDRFFAVRPEGSVSTLKIQRTERGDSAVYLCASSLEGSSTDTQYFGPGTRLTVL.

The chain joins TRBV7-9 to TRBJ1-3; D unclear. Germline CDR1 reads SEHNR; CDR2 reads FQNEAQ (reference sequence). The CDR3 sequence is 14 residues long. V lost 8 bases and J 4 bases, leaving 15 bases between the germline ends. The CDR3 loop reads CASRPPGSGNTIYF. DNA for the CDR3: TGTGCCAGCCGCCCCCCAGGTTCCGGAAACACCATATATTTT.

The chain couples TRBV11-2 to TRBJ2-1; the D is unclear. The CDR3 spans 12 residues. CDR1 is SGHAT, CDR2 FQNNGV, per germline. V lost 1 base, J lost 13 bases, and 11 bases lay in between. This CDR3 reads CASSLVASSQFF. CDR3 nucleotide sequence: TGTGCCAGCAGCTTAGTTGCGAGTTCTCAGTTCTTC.

The genes are TRBV11-1 and TRBJ2-7, with a tentative D call TRBD1 (6 bases). Germline CDR1 reads SGHAT; CDR2 reads FQDESV (reference sequence). The V and J ends lost 2 bases and 3 bases respectively, with 11 bases between them. The CDR3 has 14 residues. The CDR3 spells CASSLLQGFYEQYF. DNA for the CDR3: TGTGCCAGCAGCTTATTACAGGGCTTCTACGAGCAGTACTTC.

This sequence joins TRBV5-4 and TRBJ1-6; possibly TRBD1 for D (6 bases). V lost 4 bases, J lost 7 bases, and 9 bases lay in between. The CDR3 has 13 amino acids. Germline CDR1 SGHNT, CDR2 YYREEE (reference sequence). CDR3 residues: CASSRTDNSPLHF. Here the CDR3 DNA reads TGTGCCAGCAGCCGGACAGACAATTCACCCCTCCACTTT.

The gene calls are TRBV5-1 and TRBJ2-7, with a weak D call TRBD2 (6 bases). CDR1 and CDR2 from the germline V gene are SGHRS and YFSETQ. V lost 0 bases, J lost 3 bases, and 13 bases lay in between. The CDR3 runs 15 residues. The CDR3 reads CASSLAGESFYEQYF. CDR3 in DNA: TGCGCCAGCAGCTTGGCGGGGGAGAGCTTCTACGAGCAGTACTTC.

V gene TRBV25-1 combines with J gene TRBJ2-5, with D perhaps TRBD1 (5 bases). Trimming left V 3 bases short and J 2 bases short, with 13 bases between. CDR3 length equals 15 residues. Germline loops: CDR1 MGHDK, CDR2 SYGVNS. DNA of the CDR3: TGTGCCAGCAGTGATGGCACAGGAGCACAAGAGACCCAGTACTTC. Translated: CASSDGTGAQETQYF. Drawing the rest from reference TRBV25-1 and TRBJ2-5, the complete variable domain is EADIYQTPRYLVIGTGKKITLECSQTMGHDKMYWYQQDPGMELHLIHYSYGVNSTEKGDLSSESTVSRIRTEHFPLTLESARPSHTSQYLCASSDGTGAQETQYFGPGTRLLVL.

This clone was counted a few times. The chain recombines TRBV2 with TRBJ2-1; 10 nucleotides match TRBD1. The CDR3 totals 14 residues. V was pared by 5 bases and J by 10 bases, with 8 bases of the junction left unmatched. Germline CDR1 is SNHLY and CDR2 is FYNNEI. The CDR3 DNA is TGTGCCAGCAGTCCCGGGACAGGGGTAGGGGAGCAGTTCTTC. This encodes CASSPGTGVGEQFF.

The chain recombines TRBV10-1 with TRBJ1-2; D is ambiguous. Germline CDR1 reads WNHNN; CDR2 reads SYGVQD (reference sequence). V dropped 7 bases and J dropped 2 bases, with 11 bases sitting between them. This CDR3 spans 13 amino acids. The CDR3 spells CASTCTENYGYTF. In DNA form, the CDR3 reads TGCGCCAGCACCTGCACGGAGAACTATGGCTACACCTTC.

The gene calls are TRBV24-1 and TRBJ2-2; 7 bases map to TRBD2. There are 15 residues in the CDR3. V dropped 4 bases and J dropped 6; count of bases not matched to a gene: 7. Germline values: CDR1 KGHDR, CDR2 SFDVKD. The CDR3 DNA reads as TGTGCCACCAGTGACCAAAGGGAGGGATCCGGGGAGCTGTTTTTT. It yields the protein CATSDQREGSGELFF.

CDR3 nucleotides: TGTGCCAGCAGCGCATCGGGAAGGGACACTGAAGCTTTCTTT. It yields the protein CASSASGRDTEAFF. V usage is TRBV5-6 and J usage is TRBJ1-1; no definite D call. The CDR3 has 14 amino acids. The germline V and J ends were trimmed by 4 bases and 3 bases, with 13 bases remaining between them. Germline V gene sequence: CDR1 SGHDT, CDR2 YYEEEE.

This chain uses TRBV5-5 with TRBJ1-2; D is possibly TRBD1 (6 bases). V was cut by 3 bases and J by 0 bases, with 12 bases left in between. The germline gives CDR1 SGHKS, CDR2 YYEKEE (reference sequence). The CDR3 contains 15 residues. The CDR3 bases are TGTGCCAGCAGCTCGACGACAGGATCTAACTATGGCTACACCTTC. This sequence encodes CASSSTTGSNYGYTF.

The chain joins TRBV19 to TRBJ2-7; 8 bases fit TRBD1. The CDR3 is 13 residues long. Germline loops: CDR1 LNHDA, CDR2 SQIVND (reference sequence). J was trimmed by 6 bases and V by 2 bases; bases with no gene match: 3. The CDR3 nucleotides are TGTGCCAGTAGTATACAGGGGGCCCTCGAGCAGTACTTC. Protein sequence: CASSIQGALEQYF.

This clone was found once. This chain links TRBV9 with TRBJ2-5; tentative D call: TRBD2 (7 bases). Trimming cost V 4 bases and J 4 bases, with 14 bases left between them. The V gene's germline CDR1 is SGDLS and CDR2 YYNGEE. This CDR3 region has 14 residues. CDR3 nucleotides: TGTGCCAGCAGCCTCGCGGGGGCGGGAGAGACCCAGTACTTC. Encoded protein: CASSLAGAGETQYF.

The chain couples TRBV4-1 to TRBJ2-1, with 10 bases matching TRBD1. The ends lost 1 base at V and 3 bases at J; junction bases unmatched: 0. There are 15 residues in the CDR3. In germline, CDR1 is MGHRA, CDR2 YSYEKL. CDR3: CASSQGTGGYNEQFF. The CDR3 region has the DNA TGCGCCAGCAGCCAAGGGACAGGGGGCTACAATGAGCAGTTCTTC.

The CDR3: CASSRQGTGVQSGELFF. CDR3 nucleotide sequence: TGCGCCAGCAGCAGGCAGGGGACAGGGGTTCAGTCCGGGGAGCTGTTTTTT. The chain employs TRBV5-1 and TRBJ2-2; 10 bases fit TRBD1. The germline V gene encodes CDR1 SGHRS and CDR2 YFSETQ. The CDR3 length is 17 residues. V shed 4 bases, J shed 6 bases, and the junction held 12 bases outside the gene matches.

The rearrangement links TRBV11-2 to TRBJ2-3, with 8 bases lining up with TRBD1. This CDR3 is 15 amino acids long. The ends lost 5 bases at V and 0 bases at J; junction bases unmatched: 4. CDR1 and CDR2 from the germline V gene are SGHAT and FQNNGV. The CDR3 region is CASSRRGLSTDTQYF. CDR3 DNA: TGTGCCAGCAGCCGCAGGGGGCTGAGCACAGATACGCAGTATTTT.

The gene calls are TRBV12-5 and TRBJ1-2, with a possible D match to TRBD1 (6 bases). The CDR3 has 16 residues. V was clipped by 1 base and J by 7 bases, with 19 bases between them. Germline V gives CDR1 LGHNT, CDR2 FRNRAP. CDR3: CASGLAGVNVGGGYTF. The CDR3 bases are TGTGCTAGTGGTTTGGCAGGGGTAAACGTCGGCGGTGGCTACACCTTC.

This chain connects TRBV5-1 to TRBJ1-4; D ambiguous. V lost 3 bases and J 6 bases, leaving 12 bases between the germline ends. The CDR3 loop spans 14 amino acids. The V gene's germline CDR1 is SGHRS and CDR2 YFSETQ. CDR3 protein: CASSSGRRDEKLFF. The CDR3 nucleotides are TGCGCCAGCAGCTCGGGGAGACGGGATGAAAAACTGTTTTTT.

This rearrangement joins TRBV29-1 to TRBJ1-2; D is uncertain. CDR1 and CDR2 from the germline V gene are SQVTM and ANQGSEA. Trimming took 7 bases from V and 4 from J, leaving 10 bases between them. CDR3 length: 11 residues. CDR3 bases: TGCAGCGACGAGGTCCGCTATGGCTACACCTTC. Translation: CSDEVRYGYTF.